A selection of T cell receptor beta chains follows, all from one sample in a study of blood T cell repertoires in COVID-19. Using immunoSEQ multiplex PCR, the repertoire was profiled, and TCRdb retains in-frame clones only, with some absent. The table lists hundreds of thousands of clones, 70% to 90% of them singletons, with 0.85% to 1% in the top ten. Material for sequencing was peripheral blood. The receptors originated from a man aged 40-50 years with acute or convalescent COVID-19. CDR3s include the opening cysteine and the closing phenylalanine or tryptophan. Fields, in order: clone size, V gene, J gene, D gene, CDR3 DNA, CDR3 protein. A D gene is named only where the DNA matches it firmly. Not all rows give a size; the values are once, few, many and, for expanded clones, a class.

size: NA
V: TRBV27
J: TRBJ1-2
D: NA
DNA: TGTGCCAGCACCCCAGGGGCAGGGTATGGCTACACCTTC
CDR3: CASTPGAGYGYTF

size: once
V: TRBV5-1
J: TRBJ2-7
D: NA
DNA: TGCGCCAGCAGAGGGGAGGCCGAGCAGTACTTC
CDR3: CASRGEAEQYF

size: NA
V: TRBV9
J: TRBJ2-3
D: TRBD1
DNA: TGTGCCAGCAGCGTAGACCCCCCCGGACAGGGAAGCACAGATACGCAGTATTTT
CDR3: CASSVDPPGQGSTDTQYF

size: few
V: TRBV6-5
J: TRBJ1-2
D: TRBD1
DNA: TGTGCCACCTCGACAGGGGGAGACTATGGCTACACCTTC
CDR3: CATSTGGDYGYTF

size: NA
V: TRBV19
J: TRBJ1-5
D: TRBD1
DNA: TGTGCCAGTAGCCTACAGGGGGTGGTTATGTTTCAGCCCCAGCATTTT
CDR3: CASSLQGVVMFQPQHF

size: few
V: TRBV27
J: TRBJ1-1
D: NA
DNA: TGTGCCAGCAGTTCTTACATTACAGGGCTGAACACTGAAGCTTTCTTT
CDR3: CASSSYITGLNTEAFF

size: NA
V: TRBV3-1/TRBV3-2
J: TRBJ2-5
D: NA
DNA: TGTGCCAGCAGCCTTCAGGGCCTAGAGACCCAGTACTTC
CDR3: CASSLQGLETQYF

size: NA
V: TRBV11-2
J: TRBJ2-2
D: NA
DNA: TGTGCCAGCAGCTTAGTCGACACCGGGGAGCTGTTTTTT
CDR3: CASSLVDTGELFF

size: NA
V: TRBV29-1
J: TRBJ2-1
D: NA
DNA: TGCAGCGTTTATAGCCCTAACTCCTACAATGAGCAGTTCTTC
CDR3: CSVYSPNSYNEQFF

size: NA
V: TRBV2
J: TRBJ1-5
D: TRBD1
DNA: TGTGCCAGCAGTGGAACAGGGGGCAATCAGCCCCAGCATTTT
CDR3: CASSGTGGNQPQHF

size: NA
V: TRBV20-1
J: TRBJ1-2
D: TRBD1
DNA: TGCAGTGCTAGTGGGGGGACAGACCGCTACACCTTC
CDR3: CSASGGTDRYTF

size: NA
V: TRBV5-1
J: TRBJ2-3
D: TRBD2
DNA: TGCGCCAGCAGACGGGGGGAGAGTGTAGATACGCAGTATTTT
CDR3: CASRRGESVDTQYF

size: NA
V: TRBV24-1
J: TRBJ2-1
D: NA
DNA: TGTGCCACCAGTGATCCAGGGTTGGGAATCAATGAGCAGTTCTTC
CDR3: CATSDPGLGINEQFF

size: NA
V: TRBV7-8
J: TRBJ1-2
D: TRBD1
DNA: TGTGCCAGCAGCCCGGGACAGGGAAACTATGGCTACACCTTC
CDR3: CASSPGQGNYGYTF

size: NA
V: TRBV10-3
J: TRBJ2-1
D: TRBD1
DNA: TGTGCCATCAGGGGGGACAGGGGGAGCAATGAGCAGTTCTTC
CDR3: CAIRGDRGSNEQFF

size: NA
V: TRBV5-4
J: TRBJ2-1
D: NA
DNA: TGTGCCAGCAGCTTGGATCAGGGGAATAATGAGCAGTTCTTC
CDR3: CASSLDQGNNEQFF

size: NA
V: TRBV3-1/TRBV3-2
J: TRBJ2-1
D: TRBD2
DNA: TGTGCCAGCAGCCTAGGCGTAGCGGGGGGTGGCGGGAGTGAGCAGTTCTTC
CDR3: CASSLGVAGGGGSEQFF